This T cell receptor beta chain came from a study of blood T cells in healthy people across ages. This clonotype was detected once. Its antigen is undetermined. This clone may be a read error of a much larger clone one base away. Whole-study results and caveats: It was not possible, with unsorted PBMCs, to conclusively compare naive and antigen-experienced cells.

Primers used in a second PCR of roughly 7 to 12 cycles were a sample-barcoded 5' primer and a J-beta primer mix. Each cDNA molecule was tagged by a template-switch adaptor that had 12 random nucleotides. TCRdb ran MiXCR on the 5' RACE reads and lists one entry per CDR3 protein. This sample has over 1,500,000 distinct CDR3 sequences, with about 50% found just once. There are 13 residues in the CDR3. The germline V and J ends were trimmed by 6 bases and 13 bases, with 19 bases remaining between them. Germline CDR1 SGHTA, CDR2 FQGNSA. Sequences were obtained from blood. The receptor was derived from a woman in her thirties or forties in good health. The rearrangement links TRBV7-2 to TRBJ2-4; either TRBD1 or TRBD2 may fit D (6 bases each). The CDR3 loop reads CASRRGDGYGQYF. The DNA of the CDR3 is TGTGCCAGCAGAAGGGGGGACGGGTACGGGCAGTACTTC.